The 11 T cell receptor beta chains below were found in one sample sequenced in a study of cytomegalovirus exposure and HLA in healthy donors. The PCR ran on 60 Vbeta and 13 Jbeta primers. Profiling relied on immunoSEQ multiplex PCR, and the TCRdb table lists in-frame clones only, not all of them. The table shows 110,000 or so clones, with roughly 79% occurring only once. The sequencing sample was made of PBMCs. These receptors were obtained from a male donor in good health and CMV-seronegative.

J is TRBJ2-5 and V is TRBV30; 11 positions match TRBD2. The V gene's germline CDR1 is GTSNPN and CDR2 SVGIG (reference sequence). V dropped 6 bases and J dropped 1; count of bases not matched to a gene: 7. The length of the CDR3 is 15 residues. Here the CDR3 DNA reads TGTGCCTGTACCGTAGCGGGAGGGCCCCAAGAGACCCAGTACTTC. Encoded protein: CACTVAGGPQETQYF. The variable domain in full, completed from reference TRBV30 and TRBJ2-5, reads SQTIHQWPATLVQPVGSPLSLECTVEGTSNPNLYWYRQAAGRGLQLLFYSVGIGQISSEVPQNLSASRPQDRQFILSSKKLLLSDSGFYLCACTVAGGPQETQYFGPGTRLLVL.

This clone was recorded once. V and J are TRBV5-8 and TRBJ2-2; 7 bases match TRBD1. Losses at the gene ends were 3 bases for V and 4 bases for J; bases not matched to a gene: 6. The CDR3 has 15 residues. Germline assignment: CDR1 SGHTS and CDR2 YDEGEE. The CDR3 sequence is CASSYGTVGTGELFF. As DNA, the CDR3 is TGTGCCAGCAGCTACGGGACAGTTGGCACCGGGGAGCTGTTTTTT.

J is TRBJ1-1 and V is TRBV5-1; 7 bases align to TRBD1. V gave up 0 bases and J gave up 5 bases; unmatched junction bases: 7. Germline CDR1 is SGHRS and CDR2 is YFSETQ. This CDR3 region has 15 residues. CDR3 bases: TGCGCCAGCAGCTTGGGACAGGGTCAAGGGACTGAAGCTTTCTTT. Residues: CASSLGQGQGTEAFF. Supplemented by reference TRBV5-1 and TRBJ1-1, the full variable domain reads KAGVTQTPRYLIKTRGQQVTLSCSPISGHRSVSWYQQTPGQGLQFLFEYFSETQRNKGNFPGRFSGRQFSNSRSEMNVSTLELGDSALYLCASSLGQGQGTEAFFGQGTRLTVV.

This clone was seen more than once but under ten times. An end of the junction differs from the germline gene, which may be a read error. This sequence joins TRBV7-9 and TRBJ2-1; 9 positions agree with TRBD2. The germline CDR1 and CDR2 sequences are SEHNR and FQNEAQ (reference sequence). The CDR3 spans 16 residues. CDR3 nucleotide sequence: TGTTCCAGCAGCTTATCGCTAGCGGGATCCTACAATGAGCAGTTCTTC. Encoded protein: CSSSLSLAGSYNEQFF.

The chain couples TRBV4-3 to TRBJ1-1, with a possible D match to TRBD1 (5 bases). Germline V gives CDR1 LGHNA, CDR2 YSLEER. The CDR3 contains 14 residues. Between the trimmed V and J ends, which lost 2 bases and 4 bases, there was a span of 11 bases. The CDR3 region is CASSQNQRGTEAFF. DNA of the CDR3: TGCGCCAGCAGCCAAAACCAAAGGGGCACTGAAGCTTTCTTT.

The chain couples TRBV30 to TRBJ1-1, with D maybe TRBD1 (6 bases). V gave up 2 bases and J gave up 5 bases, with 15 bases separating them. Germline CDR1 and CDR2: GTSNPN and SVGIG (reference sequence). The length of the CDR3 is 14 residues. The DNA for the CDR3 is TGTGCCTGGAGTTATTCGGACAGTCGGACTGAAGCTTTCTTT. It encodes CAWSYSDSRTEAFF.

V gene TRBV19 combines with J gene TRBJ2-7, with D unclear. V shed 5 bases and J shed 2 bases, with 13 bases lying between them. The germline CDR1 and CDR2 sequences are LNHDA and SQIVND (reference sequence). The length of the CDR3 is 14 residues. The CDR3 coding sequence is TGTGCCAGTAGTCCGGTAGGCGGAACCTACGAGCAGTACTTC. Translated, it gives CASSPVGGTYEQYF.

This clone was observed a single time. The chain links TRBV4-2 to TRBJ2-5, with 12 positions matching TRBD2. The CDR3 has 18 residues. The V and J ends lost 0 bases and 4 bases, in that order; junction bases with no gene match: 9. The germline CDR1 and CDR2 sequences are LGHNA and YNFKEQ. CDR3 sequence (DNA): TGTGCCAGCAGCCAAGAGCTAGCGGGAGGGCCCTCAGGAGAGACCCAGTACTTC. Residues: CASSQELAGGPSGETQYF.

The J gene is TRBJ1-2, the V gene TRBV2; D is unresolved. V was clipped by 9 bases and J by 2 bases, with 10 bases between them. The CDR3 covers 12 residues. Germline assignment: CDR1 SNHLY and CDR2 FYNNEI. The CDR3 loop reads CASTSANYGYTF. The CDR3 bases are TGTGCCAGTACTTCCGCAAACTATGGCTACACCTTC.

The chain has TRBV27 and TRBJ2-1; 7 bases fit TRBD1. The J segment lost 5 bases and the V segment lost 7 bases, leaving 14 bases of the junction unmatched. There are 16 residues in the CDR3. The germline V gene encodes CDR1 MNHEY and CDR2 SMNVEV (reference sequence). The CDR3 sequence: CASTPLGGDVDNEQFF. As DNA, the CDR3 is TGTGCCAGCACCCCACTAGGGGGCGATGTTGACAATGAGCAGTTCTTC.

This clone has only a few counts. The chain has TRBV9 and TRBJ2-2, with 14 positions matching TRBD2. The V gene's germline CDR1 is SGDLS and CDR2 YYNGEE. J gave up 5 bases and V 2 bases, and 2 bases lay outside the gene matches. The CDR3 contains 16 residues. In DNA form, the CDR3 reads TGTGCCAGCAGCGTCGGACTAGCGGGAGGTACCGGGGAGCTGTTTTTT. This translates into CASSVGLAGGTGELFF. Combining the CDR3 with reference TRBV9 and TRBJ2-2 gives the whole variable domain DSGVTQTPKHLITATGQRVTLRCSPRSGDLSVYWYQQSLDQGLQFLIQYYNGEERAKGNILERFSAQQFPDLHSELNLSSLELGDSALYFCASSVGLAGGTGELFFGEGSRLTVL.